This record covers a single TCR beta chain. This clonotype was picked up many times. The specificity of this receptor is unknown. One base away there is no much larger clone; base qualities are not given. These data are taken from a study of T cells after yellow fever vaccination (dated by TCRdb to about 2019). Describing the broader study: Libraries from fractions with low cell numbers were prepared with the SMART-Seq v4 Ultra Low Input RNA kit. To follow T-cell clones before and after both primary and booster YFV17D yellow fever vaccination, bulk TCR alpha and beta repertoires underwent longitudinal sequencing. Blood was drawn at multiple timepoints before and after primary and secondary immunization, with bulk PBMC replicates and cell subsets isolated. The cohort comprised two healthy male donors, one aged 18 to 29 and one aged 30 to 40 years.

The treatment or condition label here, explained by the study, means: live attenuated yellow fever vaccine strain. Two biological replicates of bulk PBMCs were collected at each blood-draw timepoint. A standard Ficoll-Paque protocol was used to isolate PBMCs from peripheral blood. TriZol was used to extract RNA from bulk PBMCs, CD4 and CD8 fractions, and dextramer-positive and dextramer-negative fractions. Study-level results and caveats: Because abundant contaminating clonotypes from the bulk population could be contained in FACS-sorted repertoires, computational filtering was required. The secondary T-cell response was weaker than the primary response but faster, peaking on day 5 instead of day 15. Most clones expanded after primary vaccination were re-detected after the booster (96% of CD4 and about 88% of CD8), suggesting broad memory maintenance. A small fraction of clonotypes appeared in both the CD4 and CD8 compartments, likely as a result of convergent recombination. The study included only a couple of donors, which limits how far the findings can be generalized.

Sequencing used an Illumina NovaSeq 6000. TCR cDNA was synthesized by 5'RACE template switching, through which a universal primer site and unique molecular identifiers were introduced. cDNA synthesis was primed from both the TCR alpha and TCR beta constant segments. Library amplification involved two PCR steps, and the second step added sample barcodes and sequencing adapters. Sequencing of libraries was performed on Illumina HiSeq 2500 (2x100 bp) or NovaSeq (2x150 bp). In the paper's pipeline: MIGEC handled demultiplexing of reads and collapsing into UMI consensus sequences, while MiXCR performed V(D)J alignment. Using edgeR on replicate PBMC samples, clonotypes were called vaccine-responding if FDR was below 0.01 and the log2 fold change was above 5 up to day 15. CD4 or CD8 identity was assigned to each bulk clonotype according to whether the clonotype was present at higher abundance in the sequenced CD4 repertoire or the sequenced CD8 repertoire. TCRdb's own reprocessing of the public reads used fastp at Q25 and MiXCR and kept productive beta chains. Here each entry gathers all rows of one CDR3 protein and keeps the most common genes and DNA. The V and J calls, along with clone size, are taken from TCRdb and not from the paper's own processing. In all, the sample holds about 310,000 distinct CDR3 sequences, and around 3.9% of those were seen once. In total, the top ten clones hold 23% of the sample.

The source material was PBMCs, sampled on the day of the yellow fever booster vaccination. This receptor was taken from a man aged 18 to 29 who received the YFV17D yellow fever vaccine.

The DNA sequence reads TGCGCCAGCAGCCAGACGACAGAATCAAACTATGGCTACACCTTC. This gives the protein CASSQTTESNYGYTF. The rearrangement combines TRBV4-1 with TRBJ1-2; 5 matching bases give a weak D call of TRBD1. The germline V gene supplies CDR1 MGHRA and CDR2 YSYEKL. The CDR3 runs 15 residues from the cysteine to the phenylalanine. Kept here is only the CDR3 DNA, which spans 45 bases and is read in frame from base 1. Trimming costs V 3 bases and J 2 bases, and their ends lie 13 bases apart.